The 32 T cell receptor beta chains presented below share a single source sample, sequenced in a study of blood T cell repertoires in COVID-19. Profiling relied on immunoSEQ multiplex PCR, and the TCRdb table lists in-frame clones only, not all of them. The data contain 95,000 to 100,000 clones, approximately 90% of them seen just once; the ten biggest clones take up around 15%. Sequenced: peripheral blood. These receptors originate from a man aged 50-60 years with acute or convalescent COVID-19.

V gene TRBV7-8 combines with J gene TRBJ1-1; weak D call: TRBD1 (5 bases). This CDR3 spans 14 amino acids. V lost 2 bases to trimming and J lost 6 bases, with 13 bases between them. The germline gives CDR1 SGHVS, CDR2 FQNEAQ. CDR3 in amino acids: CASSLQRRVSEAFF. The CDR3 coding sequence is TGTGCCAGCAGCTTACAACGCAGGGTTTCTGAAGCTTTCTTT.

The genes are TRBV18 and TRBJ2-2; 8 positions match TRBD1. V was pared by 6 bases and J by 0 bases, with 9 bases of the junction left unmatched. The CDR3 is 17 amino acids. Looked up from germline, CDR1 is KGHSH and CDR2 is LQKENI. The CDR3 bases are TGTGCCAGCTCGGACCGTCCAGGGGGCCCGAACACCGGGGAGCTGTTTTTT. Translating gives CASSDRPGGPNTGELFF.

The chain has TRBV9 and TRBJ1-5; 7 bases map to TRBD1. V lost 3 bases, J lost 3 bases, and 3 bases stayed unmatched. CDR3 length equals 14 residues. Germline V gene sequence: CDR1 SGDLS, CDR2 YYNGEE. The chain's CDR3 is CASSGGTANQPQHF. The DNA for the CDR3 is TGTGCCAGCAGCGGCGGGACAGCCAATCAGCCCCAGCATTTT.

CDR3: CASSRGAGGYNEQFF. The CDR3 DNA is TGTGCCAGCAGTAGGGGAGCGGGGGGTTACAATGAGCAGTTCTTC. The chain carries TRBV6-4 and TRBJ2-1; 9 bases align to TRBD2. After removal of 5 bases from V and 4 bases from J, the junction contained 6 bases not matched to a gene. Germline CDR1 is MRHNA and CDR2 is SNTAGT. There are 15 residues in the CDR3.

This chain links TRBV7-2 with TRBJ2-2; 9 bases are shared with TRBD1. Looked up from germline, CDR1 is SGHTA and CDR2 is FQGNSA. Trimming removed 5 bases from V and 6 bases from J; junction bases left unmatched: 13. The CDR3 is 17 amino acids. Here the CDR3 DNA reads TGTGCCAGCAGCGCGTACCACAGGGGGCGCATGGCCGGGGAGCTGTTTTTT. Translated: CASSAYHRGRMAGELFF. The variable domain in full, completed from reference TRBV7-2 and TRBJ2-2, reads GAGVSQSPSNKVTEKGKDVELRCDPISGHTALYWYRQSLGQGLEFLIYFQGNSAPDKSGLPSDRFSAERTGGSVSTLTIQRTQQEDSAVYLCASSAYHRGRMAGELFFGEGSRLTVL.

The genes are TRBV5-1 and TRBJ2-5; TRBD1 matches 8 bases. The V segment lost 4 bases and the J segment 7 bases; nucleotides outside the gene matches: 21. The CDR3 has 18 residues. In germline, CDR1 is SGHRS, CDR2 YFSETQ. The CDR3 DNA reads as TGCGCCAGCAGCCGCACCGAACAGGGGGGCTCAACAATATCGACCCAGTACTTC. Protein: CASSRTEQGGSTISTQYF.

This CDR3 is CASSLRQGDGTEAFF. The CDR3 DNA reads as TGTGCCAGCAGCCTCAGACAGGGAGATGGGACTGAAGCTTTCTTT. V gene TRBV13 combines with J gene TRBJ1-1, with TRBD1 matching over 7 bases. Germline V gene sequence: CDR1 PRHDT, CDR2 FYEKMQ (reference sequence). Trimming at V came to 5 bases and at J to 5 bases, leaving 11 bases not matched to a gene. The CDR3 is 15 residues long.

This chain uses TRBV10-2 with TRBJ1-5; D is possibly TRBD1 (5 bases). The CDR3 loop spans 15 amino acids. The V end lost 0 bases, the J end lost 4 bases, and 10 bases lay between the germline ends. Germline assignment: CDR1 WSHSY and CDR2 SAAADI. The CDR3 region has the DNA TGCGCCAGCAGTGAGTCCAGGGTACCTAATCAGCCCCAGCATTTT. Its protein is CASSESRVPNQPQHF.

The chain combines TRBV27 with TRBJ1-1; D might be TRBD1 (6 bases). This CDR3 contains 15 residues. Germline values: CDR1 MNHEY, CDR2 SMNVEV (reference sequence). V was shortened by 5 bases and J by 0 bases, with 13 bases between the two germline ends. CDR3 bases: TGTGCCAGCAGTCCCCCCGGACAGATGAACACTGAAGCTTTCTTT. As protein: CASSPPGQMNTEAFF.

The chain employs TRBV11-3 and TRBJ2-1; the D gene is possibly TRBD1 (6 bases). Trimming took off 0 bases at V and 2 bases at J, with 8 bases between the two ends. The CDR3 is 15 amino acids. Germline loops: CDR1 SGHNT, CDR2 YENEEA. Here the CDR3 DNA reads TGTGCCAGCAGCTTAGACCCAGGGGCCTACAATGAGCAGTTCTTC. Its protein is CASSLDPGAYNEQFF.

The chain joins TRBV2 to TRBJ2-1; TRBD2 agrees at 9 bases. The CDR3 is 14 amino acids. With V trimmed by 6 bases and J by 6 bases, 6 bases remained unmatched. Per germline, CDR1 SNHLY and CDR2 FYNNEI. The CDR3: CASSPGLAFNEQFF. The DNA of the CDR3 is TGTGCCAGCAGCCCGGGACTAGCTTTCAATGAGCAGTTCTTC.

This clone was seen only once. The CDR3 here is CASRNQADNSPLHF. The DNA for the CDR3 is TGCGCCAGCAGAAACCAGGCTGATAATTCACCCCTCCACTTT. The chain links TRBV10-2 to TRBJ1-6, with D uncertain. This CDR3 has 14 amino acids. Looked up from germline, CDR1 is WSHSY and CDR2 is SAAADI. V lost 6 bases and J 5 bases, leaving 11 bases between the germline ends.

The rearrangement uses TRBV6-5 and TRBJ2-5, with 7 positions matching TRBD1. There are 14 residues in the CDR3. The germline V gene has CDR1 MNHEY and CDR2 SVGAGI. J was trimmed by 1 base and V by 5 bases; bases with no gene match: 4. In DNA form, the CDR3 reads TGTGCCAGCAGTAGGGGACAGCTCCAAGAGACCCAGTACTTC. It translates to CASSRGQLQETQYF.

This clone was seen just once. V usage is TRBV7-9 and J usage is TRBJ2-1; 8 nucleotides align to TRBD1. The V segment lost 7 bases and the J segment 9 bases; nucleotides outside the gene matches: 8. CDR3 length equals 13 residues. CDR1 and CDR2 (germline): SEHNR, FQNEAQ (reference sequence). The CDR3 nucleotides are TGTGCCAGCACCTCCCAGGGGGCGGGTGAGCAGTTCTTC. This translates into CASTSQGAGEQFF.

The chain carries TRBV28 and TRBJ2-3; 7 bases map to TRBD1. CDR1 and CDR2 (germline): MDHEN, SYDVKM. V dropped 5 bases and J dropped 5; count of bases not matched to a gene: 7. The CDR3 is made up of 14 amino acids. The CDR3 here is CASSTGAPVDTQYF. The CDR3 nucleotides are TGTGCCAGCAGTACAGGGGCGCCCGTAGATACGCAGTATTTT.

The chain joins TRBV30 to TRBJ1-3; D might be TRBD1 (5 bases). Germline CDR1 and CDR2: GTSNPN and SVGIG (reference sequence). The V end was cut by 0 bases, the J end by 0 bases, with 9 bases between. This CDR3 has 15 residues. The CDR3 bases are TGTGCCTGGAGTGTAGGGGCCCTCTCTGGAAACACCATATATTTT. Encoded protein: CAWSVGALSGNTIYF. The variable domain in full, completed from reference TRBV30 and TRBJ1-3, reads SQTIHQWPATLVQPVGSPLSLECTVEGTSNPNLYWYRQAAGRGLQLLFYSVGIGQISSEVPQNLSASRPQDRQFILSSKKLLLSDSGFYLCAWSVGALSGNTIYFGEGSWLTVV.

V is TRBV19 and J is TRBJ1-1; D gene uncertain. V shed 0 bases and J shed 0 bases, with 5 bases lying between them. Germline V CDR1 and CDR2: LNHDA, SQIVND (reference sequence). The CDR3 length is 14 residues. CDR3 loop: CASSIEGLNTEAFF. CDR3 DNA sequence: TGTGCCAGTAGTATAGAGGGCTTGAACACTGAAGCTTTCTTT.

CDR3 amino acids: CASSLSSGNTEAFF. CDR3 in DNA: TGCGCCAGCAGCTTGAGTTCAGGGAACACTGAAGCTTTCTTT. The chain joins TRBV5-1 to TRBJ1-1; D ambiguous. From germline, CDR1 is SGHRS and CDR2 YFSETQ. V lost 1 base, J lost 1 base, and 8 bases lay in between. The CDR3 runs to 14 residues.

The chain uses TRBV6-5 and TRBJ1-1; no clear D. The V and J ends lost 5 bases and 1 base respectively, with 11 bases between them. The germline gives CDR1 MNHEY, CDR2 SVGAGI. The CDR3 totals 14 residues. The CDR3 reads CASSPREPNTEAFF. The CDR3 DNA sequence: TGTGCCAGCAGTCCACGGGAGCCGAACACTGAAGCTTTCTTT.

This chain connects TRBV2 to TRBJ2-1, with 13 bases identical to TRBD2. Germline-derived CDR1 and CDR2 are SNHLY and FYNNEI. The CDR3 consists of 15 residues. V shed 6 bases and J 4 bases; nucleotides not matched to a gene: 3. CDR3 sequence reads: CASSRTSGGYNEQFF. For the CDR3, the DNA is TGTGCCAGCAGCCGGACTAGCGGGGGATACAATGAGCAGTTCTTC.

The chain couples TRBV7-2 to TRBJ2-1; 8 positions match TRBD2. J gave up 2 bases and V 4 bases, and 1 base lay outside the gene matches. Germline assignment: CDR1 SGHTA and CDR2 FQGNSA. This CDR3 region has 14 residues. CDR3 protein: CASSSGLAYNEQFF. CDR3 sequence (DNA): TGTGCCAGCAGCTCGGGACTAGCCTACAATGAGCAGTTCTTC.

The chain joins TRBV11-2 to TRBJ1-2, with unresolved D. Trimming left V 5 bases short and J 1 base short, with 11 bases between. The CDR3 runs 14 residues. Germline values: CDR1 SGHAT, CDR2 FQNNGV. The CDR3 nucleotides read TGTGCCAGCAGCAAAGAACGGGTTAACTATGGCTACACCTTC. As protein: CASSKERVNYGYTF.

This clone was counted a few times. This chain joins TRBV9 and TRBJ2-1, with 15 nucleotides matching TRBD2. This CDR3 is built from 17 residues. CDR1 is SGDLS and CDR2 is YYNGEE in the germline V gene. Germline trimming cut 0 bases from V and 12 bases from J; bases unmatched to any gene: 10. DNA of the CDR3: TGTGCCAGCAGCGTAGCTACCGGGACTAGCGGGGGGTCGTCGCAGTTCTTC. Translated, it gives CASSVATGTSGGSSQFF.

A few counts support this clone. The V gene is TRBV4-1, the J gene TRBJ1-2; TRBD1 matches 7 bases. The V and J ends lost 0 bases and 0 bases, in that order; junction bases with no gene match: 4. Germline V gives CDR1 MGHRA, CDR2 YSYEKL. The CDR3 is 16 residues long. CDR3 DNA sequence: TGCGCCAGCAGCCAAGACGCCGGGACAGCTAACTATGGCTACACCTTC. Translating it yields CASSQDAGTANYGYTF.

This clone was seen just once. CDR3 amino acids: CASSYSKGTTSPLHF. The CDR3 DNA follows: TGTGCCAGCAGTTACTCGAAGGGGACAACTTCACCCCTCCACTTT. The V gene is TRBV6-5, the J gene TRBJ1-6, with D tentatively TRBD1 (6 bases). There are 15 residues in the CDR3. The V gene's germline CDR1 is MNHEY and CDR2 SVGAGI. Trimming removed 0 bases from V and 9 bases from J, with 12 bases in between.

The chain recombines TRBV11-2 with TRBJ1-1; D is unresolved. This CDR3 spans 12 amino acids. Deletions cut 4 bases from V and 1 base from J, with 4 bases between. Germline values: CDR1 SGHAT, CDR2 FQNNGV. In nucleotides, the CDR3 is TGTGCCAGCAGCTCCTCGAACACTGAAGCTTTCTTT. Translating gives CASSSSNTEAFF.

The chain recombines TRBV5-1 with TRBJ1-6; 8 bases line up with TRBD1. Losses at the gene ends were 4 bases for V and 10 bases for J; bases not matched to a gene: 10. This CDR3 has 15 amino acids. Germline CDR1 SGHRS, CDR2 YFSETQ. CDR3 in amino acids: CASSTTWTGSSPLHF. CDR3 coding DNA: TGCGCCAGCAGCACCACGTGGACAGGGAGCTCACCCCTCCACTTT.

J is TRBJ1-1 and V is TRBV7-2, with 7 bases identical to TRBD1. The CDR3 is 14 amino acids. Trimming at V came to 5 bases and at J to 4 bases, leaving 7 bases not matched to a gene. The germline CDR1 and CDR2 sequences are SGHTA and FQGNSA. CDR3 sequence: CASSLNSGGTEAFF. The CDR3, as DNA: TGTGCCAGCAGCCTCAACTCAGGGGGCACTGAAGCTTTCTTT.

The V call is TRBV3-1 (or the pseudogene TRBV3-2), the J call TRBJ1-1; unclear D gene. This CDR3 region has 16 residues. The V and J ends lost 2 bases and 2 bases respectively, with 15 bases between them. Germline-derived CDR1 and CDR2 are LGHDT and YNNKEL (reference sequence). The CDR3, as DNA: TGTGCCAGCAGCCAATCCCTCGGAGGGCTTAACACTGAAGCTTTCTTT. It yields the protein CASSQSLGGLNTEAFF.

CDR3 DNA sequence: TGCGCCAGCAGCTTGAGCCCTCCGACAGCAACTAATGAAAAACTGTTTTTT. Protein sequence: CASSLSPPTATNEKLFF. The chain couples TRBV5-1 to TRBJ1-4, with TRBD1 as a possible D gene (5 bases). Germline CDR1 is SGHRS and CDR2 is YFSETQ. The CDR3 is 17 amino acids. Trimming pared 1 base from V and 0 bases from J, leaving 13 bases between.

The chain has TRBV2 and TRBJ1-2; no definite D call. V dropped 5 bases and J dropped 2 bases, with 6 bases sitting between them. CDR3 length equals 12 residues. Germline assignment: CDR1 SNHLY and CDR2 FYNNEI. CDR3 nucleotide sequence: TGTGCCAGCAGTTTAGCGAACTATGGCTACACCTTC. Encoded protein: CASSLANYGYTF.

This clone was seen only a few times. V usage is TRBV20-1 and J usage is TRBJ2-5, with D perhaps matching TRBD1 (6 bases). The CDR3 loop spans 9 amino acids. Germline CDR1 is DFQATT and CDR2 is SNEGSKA (reference sequence). Trimming pared 6 bases from V and 7 bases from J, leaving 6 bases between. This CDR3 is CSAGGTQYF. DNA of the CDR3: TGCAGTGCAGGGGGGACCCAGTACTTC.